The 25 T cell receptor beta chains reported below all come from one sample, sequenced in a study of blood T cell repertoires in COVID-19. Assay used: immunoSEQ multiplex PCR; TCRdb lists only in-frame clones, some missing. This sample has 490,000 or so clones, with about 85% found just once. The sample consisted of PBMCs or T cells enriched from blood (not recorded which). The receptors shown here come from a woman aged 55-70 years who had recovered from COVID-19.

This clone was seen a single time. This chain uses TRBV5-1 with TRBJ2-2; D possibly corresponds to TRBD1 (6 bases). The V gene's germline CDR1 is SGHRS and CDR2 YFSETQ. The V gene lost 1 base and the J gene lost 8 bases, with 15 bases spanning the gap. The CDR3 has 15 amino acids. Here the CDR3 reads CASSLQGPAGGELFF. The CDR3 DNA follows: TGCGCCAGCAGCTTGCAGGGGCCCGCAGGAGGGGAGCTGTTTTTT.

This chain connects TRBV12-5 to TRBJ2-1, with TRBD1 as a possible D gene (6 bases). V gave up 9 bases and J gave up 7 bases, with 19 bases separating them. Germline values: CDR1 LGHNT, CDR2 FRNRAP. The CDR3 extends over 14 amino acids. CDR3: CASRLKLQGNEQFF. The CDR3, as DNA: TGTGCTAGCAGACTTAAATTACAGGGTAATGAGCAGTTCTTC. The full variable domain, completed using reference TRBV12-5 and TRBJ2-1, is DARVTQTPRHKVTEMGQEVTMRCQPILGHNTVFWYRQTMMQGLELLAYFRNRAPLDDSGMPKDRFSAEMPDATLATLKIQPSEPRDSAVYFCASRLKLQGNEQFFGPGTRLTVL.

This sequence joins TRBV12-5 and TRBJ2-7, with 9 bases lining up with TRBD2. Germline V CDR1 and CDR2: LGHNT, FRNRAP. V lost 6 bases, J lost 6 bases, and 12 bases stayed unmatched. The CDR3 runs to 15 residues. For the CDR3, the DNA is TGTGCTAGTGGCATGTCCTCGACTAGCGGCGCCGAGCAGTACTTC. Translated, it gives CASGMSSTSGAEQYF.

V usage is TRBV12-5 and J usage is TRBJ1-4; D ambiguous. The CDR3 sequence is 15 residues long. Trimming removed 3 bases at V and 0 bases at J, with 8 bases between. Germline V gene data show CDR1 as LGHNT and CDR2 as FRNRAP. The DNA for the CDR3 is TGTGCTAGTGGTTTCAGTTCGCCAACTAATGAAAAACTGTTTTTT. Translating gives CASGFSSPTNEKLFF.

V is TRBV5-1 and J is TRBJ2-1, with a possible D match to TRBD1 (6 bases). Germline V gene lookup returns CDR1 SGHRS and CDR2 YFSETQ. This CDR3 spans 15 amino acids. The ends were cut back, 1 base at V and 5 bases at J, with 13 bases in the middle. This chain's CDR3 is CASSLSGQDNNEQFF. As DNA, the CDR3 is TGCGCCAGCAGCTTGTCGGGACAAGATAACAATGAGCAGTTCTTC.

The chain carries TRBV30 and TRBJ2-2; D gene uncertain. CDR3 size: 14 residues. V dropped 4 bases and J dropped 7 bases, with 16 bases sitting between them. Germline CDR1 is GTSNPN and CDR2 is SVGIG (reference sequence). Here the CDR3 DNA reads TGTGCCTGGACCGCGAGGCCGGCCGTCGGGGAGCTGTTTTTT. Translating it yields CAWTARPAVGELFF.

The rearrangement uses TRBV2 and TRBJ1-2, with 11 nucleotides matching TRBD1. There are 12 residues in the CDR3. J lost 11 bases, V lost 7 bases, and 6 bases had no gene match. Germline loops: CDR1 SNHLY, CDR2 FYNNEI. The CDR3 coding sequence is TGTGCCAGCATCGGGACAGGGGGAGGGTACACCTTC. It yields the protein CASIGTGGGYTF.

CDR3 bases: TGCAGCGTTGAAACATTCACAGGGGATGGCTACACCTTC. It codes for CSVETFTGDGYTF. The chain couples TRBV29-1 to TRBJ1-2; 7 nucleotides align to TRBD1. Germline assignment: CDR1 SQVTM and CDR2 ANQGSEA. There are 13 residues in the CDR3. Trimming cost V 2 bases and J 6 bases; bases outside gene matches: 6. Based on the CDR3 plus reference TRBV29-1 and TRBJ1-2, the full variable domain is SAVISQKPSRDICQRGTSLTIQCQVDSQVTMMFWYRQQPGQSLTLIATANQGSEATYESGFVIDKFPISRPNLTFSTLTVSNMSPEDSSIYLCSVETFTGDGYTFGSGTRLTVV.

In its sample, this clone was seen once. This chain connects TRBV20-1 to TRBJ1-1; no definite D call. CDR1 is DFQATT, CDR2 SNEGSKA, per germline (reference sequence). Deletions cut 3 bases from V and 2 bases from J, with 13 bases between. The CDR3 spans 14 residues. The CDR3 spells CSASQQIANTEAFF. CDR3 bases: TGCAGTGCTAGTCAACAGATTGCCAACACTGAAGCTTTCTTT.

CDR3 DNA: TGCAGCGTTGGGACAGGGGAGCAAGGATCACCCCTCCACTTT. It translates to CSVGTGEQGSPLHF. The J gene is TRBJ1-6, the V gene TRBV29-1, with TRBD1 identical over 9 bases. Per the germline V gene, CDR1 is SQVTM and CDR2 is ANQGSEA. The CDR3 sequence is 14 residues long. V gave up 4 bases and J gave up 10 bases; unmatched junction bases: 8.

V and J are TRBV11-2 and TRBJ2-5, with D maybe TRBD2 (5 bases). The CDR3 runs to 14 residues. The ends were cut back, 3 bases at V and 5 bases at J, with 13 bases in the middle. The germline CDR1 and CDR2 sequences are SGHAT and FQNNGV. The CDR3: CASSLGTRKETQYF. As DNA, the CDR3 is TGTGCCAGCAGCTTGGGTACTAGAAAGGAGACCCAGTACTTC.

V gene TRBV9 combines with J gene TRBJ1-1; D is perhaps TRBD1 (5 bases). This CDR3 has 12 amino acids. In germline, CDR1 is SGDLS, CDR2 YYNGEE. V shed 3 bases and J shed 6 bases, with 9 bases lying between them. For the CDR3, the DNA is TGTGCCAGCAGCGAAAGGGGCCCTGAAGCTTTCTTT. Residues: CASSERGPEAFF.

The chain couples TRBV5-1 to TRBJ2-5; 7 bases are a match to TRBD1. Germline lookup yields CDR1 SGHRS and CDR2 YFSETQ. The CDR3 covers 14 residues. The junction had 11 bases not matched to a gene; V was cut back by 3 bases and J by 9 bases. The CDR3 DNA is TGCGCCAGCAGCTCCGACAGGGAGCGAGGGTCCCAGTACTTC. It is translated as CASSSDRERGSQYF.

CDR3 nucleotide sequence: TGTGCCAGCCGCAGGGGAGTCTCTGGAAACACCATATATTTT. It yields the protein CASRRGVSGNTIYF. The V gene is TRBV6-5, the J gene TRBJ1-3; TRBD1 is a possible D gene (6 bases). Trimming stripped 8 bases from V and 0 bases from J, with 11 bases between. Germline loops: CDR1 MNHEY, CDR2 SVGAGI. This CDR3 contains 14 residues.

The chain has TRBV24-1 and TRBJ1-2, with D perhaps TRBD1 (6 bases). Trimming took 6 bases from V and 5 from J, leaving 12 bases between them. The CDR3 loop spans 13 amino acids. From germline, CDR1 is KGHDR and CDR2 SFDVKD. This chain's CDR3 is CATSPRQGYGYTF. For the CDR3, the DNA is TGTGCCACCAGTCCTCGGCAGGGGTATGGCTACACCTTC.

This chain links TRBV28 with TRBJ1-4; D is ambiguous. The V gene lost 3 bases and the J gene lost 13 bases, with 12 bases spanning the gap. The CDR3 covers 12 residues. Per the germline V gene, CDR1 is MDHEN and CDR2 is SYDVKM. The CDR3 DNA follows: TGTGCCAGCAGTTTTTCGCGGAGTGGACTGTTTTTT. This codes for CASSFSRSGLFF.

This chain uses TRBV7-2 with TRBJ1-3; the D gene is possibly TRBD1 (5 bases). Trimming took off 4 bases at V and 3 bases at J, with 13 bases between the two ends. Germline V gene data show CDR1 as SGHTA and CDR2 as FQGNSA. There are 15 residues in the CDR3. CDR3: CASSSGREGGNTIYF. CDR3 bases: TGTGCCAGCAGCTCAGGGAGGGAAGGTGGAAACACCATATATTTT. The variable domain in full, completed from reference TRBV7-2 and TRBJ1-3, reads GAGVSQSPSNKVTEKGKDVELRCDPISGHTALYWYRQSLGQGLEFLIYFQGNSAPDKSGLPSDRFSAERTGGSVSTLTIQRTQQEDSAVYLCASSSGREGGNTIYFGEGSWLTVV.

The CDR3 is CASRTESSYNSPLHF. The CDR3, as DNA: TGTGCCAGTAGGACGGAGAGCTCCTATAATTCACCCCTCCACTTT. The V gene is TRBV19, the J gene TRBJ1-6; D unclear. The CDR3 extends over 15 amino acids. Germline lookup yields CDR1 LNHDA and CDR2 SQIVND (reference sequence). Trimming removed 6 bases at V and 0 bases at J, with 9 bases between.

The V gene is TRBV13, the J gene TRBJ1-1, with D uncertain. Germline V gives CDR1 PRHDT, CDR2 FYEKMQ (reference sequence). V was cut by 6 bases and J by 1 base, with 9 bases left in between. The CDR3 covers 13 residues. The CDR3 DNA sequence: TGTGCCAGCAGTCAAACGGGGAACACTGAAGCTTTCTTT. This translates into CASSQTGNTEAFF.

V usage is TRBV19 and J usage is TRBJ2-7, with TRBD2 as a possible D gene (5 bases). From germline, CDR1 is LNHDA and CDR2 SQIVND (reference sequence). Trimming removed 1 base at V and 5 bases at J, with 12 bases between. CDR3 length equals 14 residues. The DNA for the CDR3 is TGTGCCAGTAGTATAGGCTCGGGGAAGGACGAGCAGTACGTC. Protein sequence: CASSIGSGKDEQYV.

A note on this clone: The same CDR3 is also encoded by other DNA sequences in this sample. The chain recombines TRBV6-5 with TRBJ1-2, with D possibly being TRBD1 (6 bases). Per the germline V gene, CDR1 is MNHEY and CDR2 is SVGAGI. The CDR3 covers 14 residues. The germline V and J ends were trimmed by 5 bases and 8 bases, with 18 bases remaining between them. The CDR3 spells CASSPGGAPYGYTF. In DNA form, the CDR3 reads TGTGCCAGCAGTCCCGGGGGGGCTCCTTACGGCTACACCTTC.

The rearrangement joins TRBV6-5 to TRBJ1-3, with D tentatively TRBD1 (6 bases). The germline V gene encodes CDR1 MNHEY and CDR2 SVGAGI. Trimming left V 6 bases short and J 7 bases short, with 7 bases between. This CDR3 comprises 11 residues. The CDR3 region has the DNA TGTGCCAGCAGCGGACAGAACACCATATATTTT. Translated: CASSGQNTIYF.

This clone was seen only once. J is TRBJ1-5 and V is TRBV5-8; TRBD1 matches at 8 bases. The V gene's germline CDR1 is SGHTS and CDR2 YDEGEE. This CDR3 spans 16 amino acids. V was clipped by 0 bases and J by 3 bases; unmatched bases: 5. This CDR3 reads CASSLGRTGYNQPQHF. The CDR3 DNA reads TGTGCCAGCAGCTTGGGGCGGACAGGGTACAATCAGCCCCAGCATTTT. Drawing the rest from reference TRBV5-8 and TRBJ1-5, the complete variable domain is EAGVTQSPTHLIKTRGQQATLRCSPISGHTSVYWYQQALGLGLQFLLWYDEGEERNRGNFPPRFSGRQFPNYSSELNVNALELEDSALYLCASSLGRTGYNQPQHFGDGTRLSIL.

This chain joins TRBV5-1 and TRBJ2-1; 10 bases agree with TRBD1. Germline values: CDR1 SGHRS, CDR2 YFSETQ. This CDR3 has 15 residues. V was clipped by 2 bases and J by 4 bases; unmatched bases: 3. CDR3 DNA: TGCGCCAGCAGCTTTGGGACAGGGGCGTACAATGAGCAGTTCTTC. Residues: CASSFGTGAYNEQFF.

This clone was seen more than once but under ten times. V and J are TRBV11-2 and TRBJ1-1; 8 bases align to TRBD1. CDR3 length equals 14 residues. V gave up 6 bases and J gave up 1 base; unmatched junction bases: 4. The germline gives CDR1 SGHAT, CDR2 FQNNGV. CDR3 sequence (DNA): TGTGCCAGCAGTCGGGACAGGCAGAACACTGAAGCTTTCTTT. It codes for CASSRDRQNTEAFF.